A selection of T cell receptor beta chains follows, all from one sample in a study of shared clonotypes between healthy human individuals. Libraries were prepared by immunoSEQ multiplex PCR; TCRdb keeps only in-frame clonotypes and omits some of them. The data hold about 1 million clones, with approximately 78% observed a single time. Sequencing used memory CD4+ T cells from PBMCs. The source is a young man in good health. Some clones in this sample may be carry-over from other donors' samples. Both conserved end residues are part of each CDR3. D genes are given only for firm matches. Clone size is given for some rows only: seen once, a few or many times, or a class if the clone is expanded.

V	size	J	D	DNA	CDR3
TRBV7-3	few	TRBJ1-2	-	TGTGCCAGCAGCCCCGGAGGGGGAGACTATGGCTACACCTTC	CASSPGGGDYGYTF
TRBV4-3	-	TRBJ1-2	-	TGCGCCAGCAGCCAAACCAAGAGGGGGGAAGGGAGGTTCTATGGCTACACCTTC	CASSQTKRGEGRFYGYTF
TRBV5-1	-	TRBJ1-4	-	TGCGCCAGCAGCTTCATTCAGGGGACTAATGAAAAACTGTTTTTT	CASSFIQGTNEKLFF
TRBV5-1	-	TRBJ2-5	-	TGCGCCAGCAGCTTGGGATTGGGGGAGCGGTCAGAGACCCAGTACTTC	CASSLGLGERSETQYF
TRBV7-3	-	TRBJ2-1	-	TGTGCCAGCAGCACGGGAACTAGCGGACAGGGTGAGCAGTTCTTC	CASSTGTSGQGEQFF
TRBV28	-	TRBJ1-5	-	TGTGCCAGCAGTTTAAGTTGGAGGGACTTCCGGAAGGTGCATCAGCCCCAGCATTTT	CASSLSWRDFRKVHQPQHF
TRBV6-5	-	TRBJ2-6	-	TGTGCCGGCCGTACGGCCAACGTCCTGACTTTC	CAGRTANVLTF
TRBV5-8	-	TRBJ2-7	-	TGTGCCAGCAGCTTGGCCCCTAACCCGTACTTC	CASSLAPNPYF
TRBV13	-	TRBJ2-3	TRBD2	TGTGCCAGCAGCTTCCGGCAGCGGGAGGGCTATTGGCCAGATACGCAGTATTTT	CASSFRQREGYWPDTQYF
TRBV28	-	TRBJ2-5	-	TGTGCCAGCAGCAACGGGGGCGGCAAAGAGACCCAGTACTTC	CASSNGGGKETQYF
TRBV7-2	-	TRBJ2-5	-	TGTGCCAGCAGCCCTTATGTGGAGACCCAGTACTTC	CASSPYVETQYF
TRBV14	-	TRBJ2-7	TRBD2	TGTGCCAGCAGCCGACCGGGACTAGCGCCTTCCTACGAGCAGTACTTC	CASSRPGLAPSYEQYF
TRBV30	-	TRBJ2-1	TRBD2	TGTGCCAGTTATAGCGGGAAGGTCTACAATGAGCAGTTCTTC	CASYSGKVYNEQFF
TRBV18	-	TRBJ2-6	-	TGTGCCAGCTCACCCCTTCTCTCTGGGGCCAACGTCCTGACTTTC	CASSPLLSGANVLTF
TRBV7-9	-	TRBJ2-4	-	TGTGCCAGCAGCTTCCTAGGCCCAACAATAGCCAAAAACATTCAGTACTTC	CASSFLGPTIAKNIQYF
TRBV5-1	-	TRBJ1-2	-	TGCGCCAGCAGCTTGGACACAGGTCTTCAGTATGGCTACACCTTC	CASSLDTGLQYGYTF
TRBV18	few	TRBJ2-3	TRBD2	TGTGCCAGCTCACGGACTAGCGGCACAGATACGCAGTATTTT	CASSRTSGTDTQYF
TRBV5-1	-	TRBJ2-7	-	TGCGCCAGCAGCAGGGACGGGACGGGCTCCTACGAGCAGTACTTC	CASSRDGTGSYEQYF
TRBV28	-	TRBJ2-7	TRBD2	TGTGCCAGCAGTAGGCCACTAGCGGGAGTGGGTGAGCAGTACTTC	CASSRPLAGVGEQYF
TRBV4-1	-	TRBJ2-3	TRBD2	TGCGCCAGCAGCGTAGCGGGAGGTACAGATACGCAGTATTTT	CASSVAGGTDTQYF
TRBV2	few	TRBJ1-2	-	TGTGCCAGCAGTGCGGCAGCCCTTGGCTACACCTTC	CASSAAALGYTF